These 17 T cell receptor beta chains were sequenced from one sample in a study of CD8+CD57+ T cells in acquired aplastic anemia (dated by TCRdb to 2016 to 2019). The listed sequencing device is Illumina HiSeq 2000. Genomic DNA was used as template for profiling of TCR beta VDJ combinations and CDR3 sequences. TCRdb passed the public sequencing reads through fastp at Q25 and MiXCR, retaining productive beta sequences. Each record represents a unique CDR3 protein, reported with the most common genes and DNA among its rows. The sample table contains about 40,000 distinct CDR3 sequences; only one count was recorded for roughly two thirds of them. 20% to 25% of the sample belongs to the ten largest clones. Sequenced sample: sorted CD4+, CD8+, or CD8+CD57+ T cells (not recorded which) from PBMCs. The origin of the receptors is a human donor in good health, serving as a control.

Comment on this clonotype: The junction and the germline gene differ at one end; a read error may be behind it. The chain couples TRBV10-3 to TRBJ1-2, with D maybe TRBD1 (5 bases). From germline, CDR1 is ENHRY and CDR2 SYGVKD. The CDR3 has 14 residues. For the CDR3, the DNA is TGTGCCAGCAGTTACTCGAAGGGGCTTGGTGGCTACACCTTC. Translation gives CASSYSKGLGGYTF.

The V and J genes are TRBV2 and TRBJ1-1; TRBD1 matches 8 bases. With V trimmed by 6 bases and J by 2 bases, 2 bases remained unmatched. The CDR3 runs 13 residues. Germline values: CDR1 SNHLY, CDR2 FYNNEI. DNA of the CDR3: TGTGCCAGCAGCGCAGGGGGCAACACTGAAGCTTTCTTT. Encoded protein: CASSAGGNTEAFF.

This clonotype has at least ten counts. J is TRBJ1-1 and V is TRBV5-6; 8 bases are a match to TRBD1. Germline values: CDR1 SGHDT, CDR2 YYEEEE. The CDR3 runs to 12 residues. V gave up 4 bases and J gave up 7 bases; unmatched junction bases: 3. As DNA, the CDR3 is TGTGCCAGCAGCGCTGGGACAGGTGAAGCTTTCTTT. It yields the protein CASSAGTGEAFF.

J is TRBJ2-7 and V is TRBV20-1; 10 nucleotides line up with TRBD1. Losses at the gene ends were 3 bases for V and 1 base for J; bases not matched to a gene: 6. Germline V gives CDR1 DFQATT, CDR2 SNEGSKA (reference sequence). The length of the CDR3 is 15 residues. DNA for the CDR3: TGCAGTGCTAGGGTCCGGGACAGGGGATCCTACGAGCAGTACTTC. Translated, it gives CSARVRDRGSYEQYF.

Judged by abundance, this clonotype is medium-sized. The V and J genes are TRBV9 and TRBJ1-1, with D perhaps TRBD1 (5 bases). V lost 3 bases and J lost 1, with 10 bases in between. The length of the CDR3 is 14 residues. Looked up from germline, CDR1 is SGDLS and CDR2 is YYNGEE. The CDR3 loop is CASSGGQPNTEAFF. Written as DNA, the CDR3 is TGTGCCAGCAGCGGCGGACAACCGAACACTGAAGCTTTCTTT. The whole variable domain, remainder taken from reference TRBV9 and TRBJ1-1, is DSGVTQTPKHLITATGQRVTLRCSPRSGDLSVYWYQQSLDQGLQFLIQYYNGEERAKGNILERFSAQQFPDLHSELNLSSLELGDSALYFCASSGGQPNTEAFFGQGTRLTVV.

The chain employs TRBV20-1 and TRBJ2-3; D uncertain. The CDR3 spans 15 residues. CDR1 DFQATT and CDR2 SNEGSKA come from the germline V gene (reference sequence). Trimming took off 4 bases at V and 7 bases at J, with 21 bases between the two ends. For the CDR3, the DNA is TGCAGTGCTATCCAATACACGATCAACTTTAATACGCAGTATTTT. This gives the protein CSAIQYTINFNTQYF.

The CDR3 nucleotides read TGCGCCAGCAGCTTGGCCGGGCCCGCTCCCACAGATACGCAGTATTTT. Translated: CASSLAGPAPTDTQYF. The chain uses TRBV5-1 and TRBJ2-3, with unresolved D. Trimming left V 0 bases short and J 2 bases short, with 13 bases between. Germline V CDR1 and CDR2: SGHRS, YFSETQ. CDR3 size: 16 residues. The whole variable domain, filled in from reference TRBV5-1 and TRBJ2-3, reads KAGVTQTPRYLIKTRGQQVTLSCSPISGHRSVSWYQQTPGQGLQFLFEYFSETQRNKGNFPGRFSGRQFSNSRSEMNVSTLELGDSALYLCASSLAGPAPTDTQYFGPGTRLTVL.

V gene TRBV7-4 combines with J gene TRBJ2-1; 8 bases are a match to TRBD2. The ends lost 3 bases at V and 4 bases at J; junction bases unmatched: 5. The germline V gene has CDR1 SGHVT and CDR2 SQSDAQ. CDR3 length: 15 amino acids. The CDR3 DNA is TGTGCCAGCAGCTTCTCCCAGCGGGAGTACAATGAGCAGTTCTTC. Protein sequence: CASSFSQREYNEQFF.

This chain joins TRBV19 and TRBJ2-3, with D perhaps TRBD2 (5 bases). Trimming cost V 8 bases and J 4 bases, with 13 bases left between them. Germline CDR1 is LNHDA and CDR2 is SQIVND (reference sequence). CDR3 length: 13 amino acids. The CDR3 is CASSSGKADTQYF. CDR3 DNA sequence: TGTGCCAGTTCGTCCGGGAAAGCAGATACGCAGTATTTT.

This clonotype was counted at least ten times. The rearrangement links TRBV11-1 to TRBJ2-3, with D perhaps matching TRBD1 (7 bases). The V end lost 2 bases, the J end lost 2 bases, and 29 bases lay between the germline ends. The CDR3 covers 21 residues. Germline CDR1 reads SGHAT; CDR2 reads FQDESV (reference sequence). CDR3 amino acids: CASSLLVREDEGTVITDTQYF. The CDR3 bases are TGTGCCAGCAGCTTATTGGTCAGGGAGGACGAAGGGACAGTCATCACAGATACGCAGTATTTT.

This clonotype showed up just once. The CDR3 nucleotides read TGTGCCAGCAGCTACGATTCACCCCTCCACTTT. Its protein product is CASSYDSPLHF. The V gene is TRBV2, the J gene TRBJ1-6; D is ambiguous. V was pared by 6 bases and J by 8 bases, with 5 bases between. CDR3 size: 11 residues. Germline values: CDR1 SNHLY, CDR2 FYNNEI. Together with reference TRBV2 and TRBJ1-6, the CDR3 gives the full variable domain: EPEVTQTPSHQVTQMGQEVILRCVPISNHLYFYWYRQILGQKVEFLVSFYNNEISEKSEIFDDQFSVERPDGSNFTLKIRSTKLEDSAMYFCASSYDSPLHFGNGTRLTVT.

This chain joins TRBV2 and TRBJ2-7; D not certain. V was shortened by 8 bases and J by 4 bases, with 18 bases between the two germline ends. Germline CDR1 SNHLY, CDR2 FYNNEI. CDR3 length: 14 amino acids. The CDR3 coding sequence is TGTGCCAGCGCCTGGTGGCAAAGGCTATACGAGCAGTACTTC. This sequence encodes CASAWWQRLYEQYF.

The chain uses TRBV27 and TRBJ1-1; no clear D. Trimming removed 9 bases at V and 0 bases at J, with 14 bases between. From germline, CDR1 is MNHEY and CDR2 SMNVEV (reference sequence). This CDR3 has 14 residues. CDR3 DNA: TGTGCCAGAGGCCTGAGGACGATGAACACTGAAGCTTTCTTT. Translating it yields CARGLRTMNTEAFF.

Of note for this clonotype: It may be a read error: a sequence one base away is much more abundant. V usage is TRBV7-9 and J usage is TRBJ2-7, with 8 bases lining up with TRBD1. The CDR3 is made up of 15 amino acids. Germline CDR1 SEHNR, CDR2 FQNEAQ (reference sequence). CDR3: CAWSLPRDRRYERYF. Written as DNA, the CDR3 is TGTGCCTGGAGTTTACCCCGGGACAGGCGCTACGAGCGGTACTTC. Complete variable domain (other parts from reference TRBV7-9 and TRBJ2-7): DTGVSQNPRHKITKRGQNVTFRCDPISEHNRLYWYRQTLGQGPEFLTYFQNEAQLEKSRLLSDRFSAERPKGSFSTLEIQRTEQGDSAMYLCAWSLPRDRRYERYFGPGTRLTVT.

This clonotype showed up just once. The chain employs TRBV7-9 and TRBJ1-1; possibly TRBD1 for D (5 bases). Germline V CDR1 and CDR2: SEHNR, FQNEAQ (reference sequence). The V end was cut by 8 bases, the J end by 0 bases, with 10 bases between. The CDR3 spans 13 residues. The chain's CDR3 is CASLVGVNTEAFF. The CDR3 DNA reads as TGTGCCAGCCTCGTGGGGGTGAACACTGAAGCTTTCTTT.

The V and J genes are TRBV19 and TRBJ1-2, with D unresolved. This CDR3 spans 12 amino acids. The germline gives CDR1 LNHDA, CDR2 SQIVND (reference sequence). V lost 7 bases to trimming and J lost 2 bases, with 8 bases between them. The CDR3 loop is CASNKQNYGYTF. CDR3 nucleotides: TGTGCCAGTAACAAACAGAACTATGGCTACACCTTC.

This clonotype was detected ten times or more. J is TRBJ1-2 and V is TRBV4-1; no definite D call. Germline lookup yields CDR1 MGHRA and CDR2 YSYEKL. The CDR3 is made up of 13 amino acids. The V end was cut by 2 bases, the J end by 8 bases, with 12 bases between. Here the CDR3 DNA reads TGCGCCAGCAGCCAAAATGGCTTGGGGGGCTACACCTTC. Protein sequence: CASSQNGLGGYTF.